A selection of T cell receptor beta chains follows, all from one sample in a study of blood T cell repertoires in COVID-19. Some clones are missing from TCRdb's copy, which holds only in-frame ones; the method was immunoSEQ multiplex PCR. Of 270,000 or so clones listed, more than 65% are singletons. What was sequenced was peripheral blood. These receptors originate from a woman between 18 and 30 years old with acute or convalescent COVID-19. CDR3s include the opening cysteine and the closing phenylalanine or tryptophan. Each record gives: clone size, J gene, V gene, D gene, CDR3 DNA, CDR3 protein. A D gene is named only where the DNA matches it firmly. Clone size is stated in some rows and not others, as once, few, many or a class when expanded.

. | TRBJ1-1 | TRBV30 | TRBD1 | TGTGCCTGGAGTCAACGTCTGGGACAGGCGAGAACTGAAGCTTTCTTT | CAWSQRLGQARTEAFF
. | TRBJ2-7 | TRBV20-1 | . | TGCAGTGCTAGTGTTCAGGGGATTTCAAAGCAGTACTTC | CSASVQGISKQYF
. | TRBJ1-2 | TRBV7-2 | . | TGTGCCAGCAACCCCAGGGGAGTCTATGGCTACACCTTC | CASNPRGVYGYTF
once | TRBJ2-7 | TRBV4-3 | TRBD2 | TGCGCCAGCAGCCAAGATGGGGTAGCGGGGGAGTACGAGCAGTACTTC | CASSQDGVAGEYEQYF
. | TRBJ2-7 | TRBV19 | TRBD1 | TGTGCCAGCTGGGACAGGGGGCTGGACGAGCAGTACTTC | CASWDRGLDEQYF
. | TRBJ2-7 | TRBV4-2 | . | TGTGCCAGCAGCCAAGTACTAACTCCCTACGAGCAGTACTTC | CASSQVLTPYEQYF
. | TRBJ1-5 | TRBV19 | . | TGTGCCAGTAGTATGAATCACGGGGGTGAGCCCCAGCATTTT | CASSMNHGGEPQHF
few | TRBJ1-2 | TRBV28 | . | TGTGCCAGCAGCGTGGGGGCCCACCCTAACTATGGCTACACCTTC | CASSVGAHPNYGYTF
. | TRBJ1-1 | TRBV18 | . | TGTGCCAGCTCCCCCAGGGAGGACTTCACTGAAGCTTTCTTT | CASSPREDFTEAFF
. | TRBJ1-6 | TRBV10-3 | . | TGTGCCAGCCACAGGGAAAATTCACCCCTCCACTTT | CASHRENSPLHF
. | TRBJ2-3 | TRBV4-2 | TRBD2 | TGTGCCAGCAAAGTAGCGGGGAGTAGCACAGATACGCAGTATTTT | CASKVAGSSTDTQYF
. | TRBJ2-1 | TRBV7-2 | TRBD2 | TGTGCCAGCAGCACAAGCGGGACCGCCTACAATGAGCAGTTCTTC | CASSTSGTAYNEQFF
. | TRBJ1-1 | TRBV4-3 | . | TGCGCCAGCAGCCAAGGCGGGGGGGCCCCTCCGATGAACACTGAAGCTTTCTTT | CASSQGGGAPPMNTEAFF
. | TRBJ2-3 | TRBV30 | . | TGTGCCTGGAGTCAGGGCCTCAGCACAGATACGCAGTATTTT | CAWSQGLSTDTQYF
. | TRBJ1-2 | TRBV6-5 | . | TGTGCCAGCAGTTACGGAGGGAAGCATGGCTACACCTTC | CASSYGGKHGYTF
. | TRBJ1-3 | TRBV27 | . | TGTGCCAGCAGTTTATCGCTGGACTCCGGAAACACCATATATTTT | CASSLSLDSGNTIYF
. | TRBJ2-5 | TRBV11-2 | . | TGTGCCAGCAGCTTAGGGGCGCTAGCGTCATCTAGGCAAGAGACCCAGTACTTC | CASSLGALASSRQETQYF
. | TRBJ2-7 | TRBV7-6 | TRBD2 | TGTGCCAGCAGCTTAAACCCCAGTGGCGGGAGCTCCTACGAGCAGTACTTC | CASSLNPSGGSSYEQYF
. | TRBJ2-7 | TRBV5-4 | TRBD1 | TGTGCCAGCAGCTTACAGGGGTCCCCCTACGAGCAGTACTTC | CASSLQGSPYEQYF
few | TRBJ1-1 | TRBV2 | TRBD1 | TGTGCCAGCAGTCGACAAGGGACAGCCCTTAACACTGAAGCTTTCTTT | CASSRQGTALNTEAFF
. | TRBJ1-2 | TRBV6-5 | TRBD1 | TGTGCCAGCCGGGGATCGGGACAGAACTATGGCTACACCTTC | CASRGSGQNYGYTF
. | TRBJ2-6 | TRBV15 | . | TGTGCCACCAGCCCCAGGGTCACCTCTGGGGCCAACGTCCTGACTTTC | CATSPRVTSGANVLTF
. | TRBJ2-7 | TRBV9 | TRBD1 | TGTGCCAGCAGCGTAGGACAGGGAGAGCAGTACTTC | CASSVGQGEQYF